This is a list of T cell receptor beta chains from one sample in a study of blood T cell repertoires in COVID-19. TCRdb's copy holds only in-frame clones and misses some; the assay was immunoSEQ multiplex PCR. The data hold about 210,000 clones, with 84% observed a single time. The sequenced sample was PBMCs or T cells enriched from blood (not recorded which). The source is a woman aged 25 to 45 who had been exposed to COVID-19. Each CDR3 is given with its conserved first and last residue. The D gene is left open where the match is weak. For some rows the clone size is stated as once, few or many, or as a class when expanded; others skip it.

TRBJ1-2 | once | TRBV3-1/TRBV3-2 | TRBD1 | CASSWDRSLGYGYTF | TGTGCCAGCAGCTGGGACAGAAGTTTGGGGTATGGCTACACCTTC
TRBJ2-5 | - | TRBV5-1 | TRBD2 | CASSLLRGGYQETQYF | TGCGCCAGCAGCCTGCTCCGGGGAGGGTACCAAGAGACCCAGTACTTC
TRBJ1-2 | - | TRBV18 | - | CASSPGQGGGYTF | TGTGCCAGCTCACCGGGGCAGGGTGGCGGCTACACCTTC
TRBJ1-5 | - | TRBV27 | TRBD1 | CASSPTGNVQPQHF | TGTGCCAGCAGTCCGACAGGGAATGTTCAGCCCCAGCATTTT
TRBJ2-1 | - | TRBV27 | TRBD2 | CASRLGLAGEKNEQFF | TGTGCCAGCAGACTAGGACTAGCGGGAGAAAAGAATGAGCAGTTCTTC
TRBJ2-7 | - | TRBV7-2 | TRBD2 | CASATSGGYEQYF | TGTGCCAGCGCCACTAGCGGGGGTTACGAGCAGTACTTC
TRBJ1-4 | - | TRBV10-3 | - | CAISYTMHGEKLFF | TGTGCCATCAGTTATACTATGCACGGGGAAAAACTGTTTTTT
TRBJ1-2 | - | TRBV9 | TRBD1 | CASSVPKTGAGGYTF | TGTGCCAGCAGCGTACCAAAAACAGGGGCCGGTGGCTACACCTTC
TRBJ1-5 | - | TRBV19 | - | CASSGGLSNQPQHF | TGTGCCAGTAGTGGAGGACTGAGCAATCAGCCCCAGCATTTT
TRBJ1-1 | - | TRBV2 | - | CATTHEEDTEAFF | TGTGCCACCACACACGAGGAGGACACTGAAGCTTTCTTT
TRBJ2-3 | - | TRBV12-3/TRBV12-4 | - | CASRRDTQYF | TGTGCCAGCAGGCGGGATACGCAGTATTTT
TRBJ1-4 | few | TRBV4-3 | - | CASSQDRREGEKLFF | TGCGCCAGCAGCCAAGATCGCAGGGAGGGTGAAAAACTGTTTTTT
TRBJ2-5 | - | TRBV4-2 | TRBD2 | CASSQELAGGPETQYF | TGTGCCAGCAGCCAAGAATTAGCGGGGGGCCCTGAGACCCAGTACTTC
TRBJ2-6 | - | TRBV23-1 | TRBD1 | CASNPLDRGHGANVLTF | TGCGCCAGCAATCCATTGGACAGGGGGCATGGGGCCAACGTCCTGACTTTC
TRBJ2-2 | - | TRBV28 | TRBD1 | CASSLTGGTPNTGELFF | TGTGCCAGCAGCCTGACAGGGGGAACCCCGAACACCGGGGAGCTGTTTTTT
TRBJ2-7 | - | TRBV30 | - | CAWSEEDYEQYF | TGTGCCTGGAGTGAAGAGGATTACGAGCAGTACTTC
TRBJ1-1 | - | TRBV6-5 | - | CASSIRGAAEAFF | TGTGCCAGCAGTATACGTGGGGCGGCTGAAGCTTTCTTT
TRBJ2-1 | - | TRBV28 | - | CASSSDSYIKNEQFF | TGTGCCAGCAGTTCCGACTCGTACATCAAGAATGAGCAGTTCTTC
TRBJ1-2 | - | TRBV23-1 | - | CASLLSGVRLTGYGYTF | TGCGCCAGCCTATTATCAGGCGTAAGGCTAACTGGTTATGGCTACACCTTC
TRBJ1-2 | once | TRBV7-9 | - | CASSSSGSFYGYTF | TGTGCCAGCTCTAGCTCGGGCAGCTTCTATGGCTACACCTTC
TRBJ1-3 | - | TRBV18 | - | CASSLALDTIYF | TGTGCCAGCTCACTGGCTTTGGACACCATATATTTT
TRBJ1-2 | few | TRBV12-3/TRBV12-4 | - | CASSFSRSYGYTF | TGTGCCAGCAGCTTTTCAAGGAGCTATGGCTACACCTTC
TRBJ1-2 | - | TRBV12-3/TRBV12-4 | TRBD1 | CASSAGQVRGYTF | TGTGCCAGCAGCGCTGGACAGGTCAGGGGCTACACCTTC
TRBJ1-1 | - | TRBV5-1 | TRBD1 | CASSKLPTGGRNTEAFF | TGCGCCAGCAGCAAACTACCAACAGGGGGCCGGAACACTGAAGCTTTCTTT
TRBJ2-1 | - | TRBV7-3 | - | CASSDGLAYNEQFF | TGTGCCAGCAGCGATGGACTGGCCTACAATGAGCAGTTCTTC
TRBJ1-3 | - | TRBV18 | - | CASSLSSNSGNTIYF | TGTGCCAGCTCACTTTCCTCTAACTCTGGAAACACCATATATTTT
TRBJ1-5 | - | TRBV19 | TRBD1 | CASAGGGNQPQHF | TGTGCCAGTGCAGGGGGCGGGAATCAGCCCCAGCATTTT
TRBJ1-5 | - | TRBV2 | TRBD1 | CASRARDRVSQPQHF | TGTGCCAGCAGAGCTCGGGACAGGGTAAGTCAGCCCCAGCATTTT
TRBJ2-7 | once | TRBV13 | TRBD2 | CASSFGTRYYEQYF | TGTGCCAGCAGCTTTGGGACTAGATACTACGAGCAGTACTTC
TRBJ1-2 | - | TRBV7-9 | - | CASSPQAAYYGYTF | TGTGCCAGCAGCCCGCAGGCCGCTTACTATGGCTACACCTTC
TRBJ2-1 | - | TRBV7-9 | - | CASSLYSPEQFF | TGTGCCAGCAGCTTGTATAGCCCTGAGCAGTTCTTC